The clone carrying this T cell receptor beta chain was recorded at least ten times. As yet, its antigen is unknown. The CDR3 has 14 amino acids. The germline CDR1 and CDR2 sequences are MNHGY and SAAAGT. After removal of 10 bases from V and 6 bases from J, the junction contained 10 bases not matched to a gene. TCRdb called the 5' RACE reads again in MiXCR, with one record for every CDR3 protein. The data contain about 13,000 distinct CDR3 sequences, 5.1% of them seen just once; the ten biggest clones take up under 30%. Time point denoted: sample taken at primary tumor resection. This sample is part of a study of spatial heterogeneity in lung cancer. Study conclusions and caveats: The study found that expanded intratumoral alpha and beta TCR counts tracked tumor mutation counts.

The sample in question was lung tumor tissue, obtained at surgery. The receptor comes from a male donor with early-stage non-small cell lung cancer. The V gene is TRBV6-8, the J gene TRBJ1-5; 9 bases are a match to TRBD1. CDR3 sequence reads: CATKWGTGTQPQHF. CDR3 DNA: TGTGCCACCAAATGGGGGACAGGGACTCAGCCCCAGCATTTT.